A selection of T cell receptor beta chains follows, all from one sample in a study of cytomegalovirus exposure and HLA in healthy donors. Clones were read by immunoSEQ multiplex PCR, and TCRdb kept only the in-frame ones, dropping some. Of 100,000 to 150,000 clones in the sample, less than 80% are singletons; the top ten hold approximately 4%. Sequencing input: PBMCs. Receptors originate from a man aged 35-49 years in good health and CMV-seropositive. CDR3s include the opening cysteine and the closing phenylalanine or tryptophan. Fields, in order: J gene, clone size, V gene, D gene, CDR3 DNA, CDR3 protein. D genes are given only for firm matches. Rows may omit the clone size; those that give it use once, few, many or a size class.

J gene: TRBJ2-7; clone size: -; V gene: TRBV7-8; D gene: TRBD2; CDR3 DNA: TGTGCCAGCAGTAATGTAGCGGGGGGGCCGGACGAGCAGTACTTC; CDR3 protein: CASSNVAGGPDEQYF
J gene: TRBJ2-2; clone size: -; V gene: TRBV7-7; D gene: TRBD2; CDR3 DNA: TGTGCTAGCAGCTTACTGGGAGGGCCGGGCACCGGGGAGCTGTTTTTT; CDR3 protein: CASSLLGGPGTGELFF
J gene: TRBJ1-6; clone size: -; V gene: TRBV19; D gene: -; CDR3 DNA: TGTGCCAGTAGTATAGCCCCGGGATCGCATACTAATTCACCCCTCCACTTT; CDR3 protein: CASSIAPGSHTNSPLHF
J gene: TRBJ2-5; clone size: -; V gene: TRBV5-5; D gene: -; CDR3 DNA: TGTGCCAGCAGCTTGGAGCCCCTAGCCGAGACCCAGTACTTC; CDR3 protein: CASSLEPLAETQYF
J gene: TRBJ1-3; clone size: -; V gene: TRBV9; D gene: -; CDR3 DNA: TGTGCCAGCAGCGCCCGACATGCTCCCATGGGTGGAAACACCATATATTTT; CDR3 protein: CASSARHAPMGGNTIYF
J gene: TRBJ2-3; clone size: -; V gene: TRBV6-1; D gene: TRBD2; CDR3 DNA: TGTGCCAGCAGTGAGCGACTAGCGGGAGTGAGGGATACGCAGTATTTT; CDR3 protein: CASSERLAGVRDTQYF
J gene: TRBJ1-1; clone size: -; V gene: TRBV7-6; D gene: TRBD1; CDR3 DNA: TGTGCCAGCAGCCGGGGACAGGCCGCTGAAGCTTTCTTT; CDR3 protein: CASSRGQAAEAFF
J gene: TRBJ1-5; clone size: -; V gene: TRBV6-4; D gene: TRBD1; CDR3 DNA: TGTGCCAGCAGTGCCGGACAGGGAGGAAATCAGCCCCAGCATTTT; CDR3 protein: CASSAGQGGNQPQHF
J gene: TRBJ2-3; clone size: few; V gene: TRBV11-3; D gene: TRBD2; CDR3 DNA: TGTGCCAGCAGCTTAGGGACTAGCGGGAGGGCCAGTACAGATACGCAGTATTTT; CDR3 protein: CASSLGTSGRASTDTQYF
J gene: TRBJ2-4; clone size: -; V gene: TRBV27; D gene: -; CDR3 DNA: TGTGCCAGCAGTTTATCGGCGGGTGGTCAAAACATTCAGTACTTC; CDR3 protein: CASSLSAGGQNIQYF
J gene: TRBJ2-7; clone size: -; V gene: TRBV27; D gene: TRBD1; CDR3 DNA: TGTGCCAGCAGGACATACCGGGACAGAGCCTACGAGCAGTACTTC; CDR3 protein: CASRTYRDRAYEQYF
J gene: TRBJ2-7; clone size: -; V gene: TRBV5-6; D gene: TRBD1; CDR3 DNA: TGTGCCAGCAGCGTCCCGGGACAGTTCTACGAGCAGTACTTC; CDR3 protein: CASSVPGQFYEQYF
J gene: TRBJ2-1; clone size: -; V gene: TRBV19; D gene: -; CDR3 DNA: TGTGCCAGTAGCGAGGGGGAGGGCTTCGATGAGCAGTTCTTC; CDR3 protein: CASSEGEGFDEQFF
J gene: TRBJ2-5; clone size: -; V gene: TRBV5-8; D gene: TRBD1; CDR3 DNA: TGTGCCAGCAGCTTTATGGGACAGGGTATGCAGACCCAGTACTTC; CDR3 protein: CASSFMGQGMQTQYF
J gene: TRBJ1-6; clone size: -; V gene: TRBV6-5; D gene: -; CDR3 DNA: TGTGCCAGCAGTTACATGTCAGGGAAGTGGCCCCTCCACTTT; CDR3 protein: CASSYMSGKWPLHF
J gene: TRBJ2-5; clone size: once; V gene: TRBV6-1; D gene: TRBD2; CDR3 DNA: TGTGCCAGCAGTGAAGCTCGGGGGGTCCAAGAGACCCAGTACTTC; CDR3 protein: CASSEARGVQETQYF
J gene: TRBJ2-7; clone size: -; V gene: TRBV5-1; D gene: -; CDR3 DNA: TGCGCCAGCAGCTTGGATTCAGGGGTGAACGAGCAGTACTTC; CDR3 protein: CASSLDSGVNEQYF
J gene: TRBJ1-1; clone size: -; V gene: TRBV7-3; D gene: -; CDR3 DNA: TGTGCCAGCAGCTCCAGGGGTCGCACTGAAGCTTTCTTT; CDR3 protein: CASSSRGRTEAFF
J gene: TRBJ1-1; clone size: few; V gene: TRBV28; D gene: TRBD1; CDR3 DNA: TGTGCCAGCACGGGCCAGGGGGTAGCTTTCTTT; CDR3 protein: CASTGQGVAFF